The sequence of this T cell receptor beta chain was determined in a study of CD4+ T cells in melanoma. Here immunoSEQ multiplex PCR was the method, and the copy in TCRdb shows in-frame clones only, minus some. The sample lists roughly 190 clones, about 66% seen once, with under 20% in the top ten. In regard to this clone: Its target is unknown.

General study findings and limits: A reported correlation linked neoantigen-specific CD4+ T cells to CD8+, macrophage and B cell function. Neoantigen-specific CD4+ T cells in melanoma reportedly had diverse differentiation states.

Sequenced input: cells sorted by PD-1 expression. The sequence was obtained from a human donor with melanoma.

The CDR3 nucleotides are TGTGCCTATCACCCCTTTAGCGGGGGGGCCTACAATGAGCAGTTCTTC. It codes for CAYHPFSGGAYNEQFF. This sequence joins TRBV30 and TRBJ2-1, with 11 bases aligning to TRBD2. Germline V gene data show CDR1 as GTSNPN and CDR2 as SVGIG (reference sequence). V was clipped by 7 bases and J by 2 bases; unmatched bases: 10. The length of the CDR3 is 16 residues.